The 4 T cell receptor beta chains below were found in one sample sequenced in a study of blood T cell repertoires in COVID-19. Data came from immunoSEQ multiplex PCR; TCRdb stores just in-frame clones and leaves some out. The data contain tens of thousands of clones, 60% to 80% of them seen just once; the ten biggest clones take up 7.4%. The source material was peripheral blood. The receptor set was obtained from a woman in her sixties with acute or convalescent COVID-19.

CDR3 DNA sequence: TGTGCCAGCAGCGCCCGCCTGACAGGGAACACCGGGGAGCTGTTTTTT. As protein: CASSARLTGNTGELFF. The chain combines TRBV7-2 with TRBJ2-2; tentative D call: TRBD1 (6 bases). CDR1 is SGHTA and CDR2 is FQGNSA in the germline V gene. CDR3 length: 16 residues. Trimming took 5 bases from V and 1 from J, leaving 14 bases between them.

V gene TRBV3-1 (or the pseudogene TRBV3-2) combines with J gene TRBJ2-7, with D unresolved. V was shortened by 3 bases and J by 7 bases, with 7 bases between the two germline ends. Germline V CDR1 and CDR2: LGHDT, YNNKEL (reference sequence). This CDR3 contains 11 residues. In nucleotides, the CDR3 is TGTGCCAGCAGCCAGGTACATGAGCAGTACTTC. This sequence encodes CASSQVHEQYF.

This clone was picked up one time. This chain uses TRBV6-2 or TRBV6-3 with TRBJ1-1; 8 nucleotides agree with TRBD1. The V gene's germline CDR1 is MNHEY and CDR2 SVGEGT. The CDR3 runs 16 residues. The V segment lost 4 bases and the J segment 0 bases; nucleotides outside the gene matches: 7. Here the CDR3 reads CASSSRRGPLNTEAFF. The CDR3 coding sequence is TGTGCCAGCAGTTCGCGCAGGGGGCCCTTGAACACTGAAGCTTTCTTT.

The chain links TRBV6-1 to TRBJ1-2; no reliable D call. The length of the CDR3 is 14 residues. Germline V gene lookup returns CDR1 MNHNS and CDR2 SASEGT. Trimming cost V 3 bases and J 3 bases, with 11 bases left between them. The CDR3 loop is CASSEGSIDYGYTF. The CDR3 coding sequence is TGTGCCAGCAGTGAGGGCAGTATCGACTATGGCTACACCTTC.